A selection of T cell receptor beta chains follows, all from one sample in a study of human versus mouse CDR3 diversity and MHC coevolution. Assay used: immunoSEQ multiplex PCR; TCRdb lists only in-frame clones, some missing. Of around 74,000 clones listed, just under 95% are singletons. The sample consisted of naive CD4+ T cells from blood. These receptors were collected from a person between 25 and 75 years old in good health. Each CDR3 is given with its conserved first and last residue. Fields, in order: V gene, D gene, clone size, J gene, CDR3 DNA, CDR3 protein. A D gene is named only where the DNA matches it firmly. Size tells how often a clone was seen (once, few, many) or the class of an expanded clone, and some rows leave it out.

v_call: TRBV18; d_call: NA; clone_size: few; j_call: TRBJ1-4; cdr3_nt: TGTGCCAGCTCACCGTCCAGGGAAGCTAATGAAAAACTGTTTTTT; cdr3_aa: CASSPSREANEKLFF
v_call: TRBV6-1; d_call: NA; clone_size: few; j_call: TRBJ1-4; cdr3_nt: TGTGCCAGCAGTGAAGGGACAGACTATAATGAAAAACTGTTTTTT; cdr3_aa: CASSEGTDYNEKLFF
v_call: TRBV12-5; d_call: TRBD2; clone_size: NA; j_call: TRBJ2-7; cdr3_nt: TGTGCTAGTGGTTCCGGTTCTAGCGGGGGGACGGGCTACGAGCAGTACTTC; cdr3_aa: CASGSGSSGGTGYEQYF
v_call: TRBV7-2; d_call: NA; clone_size: NA; j_call: TRBJ2-3; cdr3_nt: TGTGCCAGCAGCTCAGGACGGGACTTGACGCAGTATTTT; cdr3_aa: CASSSGRDLTQYF
v_call: TRBV4-2; d_call: NA; clone_size: NA; j_call: TRBJ1-2; cdr3_nt: TGTGCCAGCAGCCCGTTACAGGGTCTCGGTAGCTATGGCTACACCTTC; cdr3_aa: CASSPLQGLGSYGYTF
v_call: TRBV5-5; d_call: NA; clone_size: NA; j_call: TRBJ1-6; cdr3_nt: TGTGCCAGCAGTCGGCGAGGTGGCAGGGCCGATTCACCCCTCCACTTT; cdr3_aa: CASSRRGGRADSPLHF
v_call: TRBV7-3; d_call: NA; clone_size: NA; j_call: TRBJ2-2; cdr3_nt: TGTGCCAGCAGCTTAACAGGGGATAACACCGGGGAGCTGTTTTTT; cdr3_aa: CASSLTGDNTGELFF
v_call: TRBV5-1; d_call: TRBD2; clone_size: NA; j_call: TRBJ2-5; cdr3_nt: TGCGCCAGCAGCTTGGGGGCTAGCGGGAGGAGGAGAGAGACCCAGTACTTC; cdr3_aa: CASSLGASGRRRETQYF
v_call: TRBV9; d_call: TRBD1; clone_size: NA; j_call: TRBJ2-1; cdr3_nt: TGTGCCAGCAGCGTAGGGAGGACAGGTAATGAGCAGTTCTTC; cdr3_aa: CASSVGRTGNEQFF
v_call: TRBV18; d_call: NA; clone_size: NA; j_call: TRBJ1-1; cdr3_nt: TGTGCCAGCTCAACCGGACAAACAAACACTGAAGCTTTCTTT; cdr3_aa: CASSTGQTNTEAFF
v_call: TRBV19; d_call: TRBD2; clone_size: once; j_call: TRBJ2-4; cdr3_nt: TGTGCCAGTAGTATTGAGCCTAGCGGGAGGCCTGGACTAGCCAAAAACATTCAGTACTTC; cdr3_aa: CASSIEPSGRPGLAKNIQYF
v_call: TRBV19; d_call: TRBD1; clone_size: NA; j_call: TRBJ2-7; cdr3_nt: TGTGCCAGTAGTCCCGGGACAGGGGGCGCCGAGCAGTACTTC; cdr3_aa: CASSPGTGGAEQYF
v_call: TRBV19; d_call: NA; clone_size: NA; j_call: TRBJ2-7; cdr3_nt: TGTGCCAGTAGCTCAGCGGGACATGAAACATTGTACGAGCAGTACTTC; cdr3_aa: CASSSAGHETLYEQYF